The 25 T cell receptor beta chains given below trace back to one sample, sequenced in a study of tumor and adjacent non-tumor tissue in lung cancer. No cell sorting was done before RNA was extracted from the tissue. A modified ARM-PCR protocol with three rounds of nested PCR amplified TCRbeta. TCRdb used MiXCR to reprocess the multiplex PCR reads, holding one entry per CDR3 protein. The sample lists just over 200,000 distinct CDR3 sequences, about 71% occurring once. The sample consisted of lung tumor tissue. These receptor sequences come from a man in his 60s with non-small cell lung cancer.

The chain employs TRBV20-1 and TRBJ2-5; the match to TRBD1 covers 12 bases. V lost 3 bases, J lost 13 bases, and 15 bases stayed unmatched. This CDR3 spans 15 amino acids. Per the germline V gene, CDR1 is DFQATT and CDR2 is SNEGSKA (reference sequence). CDR3 sequence reads: CSASTGQGAGQIPYF. DNA of the CDR3: TGCAGTGCTAGTACGGGACAGGGGGCGGGACAGATCCCGTACTTC.

About this clonotype: The final CDR3 position lacks the conserved phenylalanine or tryptophan, pointing to a likely read error. The CDR3 nucleotides read TGTGCCAGCGGTGAAACCGGGACCGCGGGGGCCCAGTACTCC. It yields the protein CASGETGTAGAQYS. This sequence joins TRBV6-5 and TRBJ2-5, with 7 bases fitting TRBD2. The germline V gene encodes CDR1 MNHEY and CDR2 SVGAGI. This CDR3 spans 14 amino acids. V was clipped by 8 bases and J by 9 bases; unmatched bases: 15.

As concerns this clonotype: The junction departs from germline at one end; a sequencing error may be responsible. The chain is built from TRBV11-3 and TRBJ2-1; D gene ambiguous. There are 13 residues in the CDR3. In germline, CDR1 is SGHNT, CDR2 YENEEA. The CDR3 bases are TGTACCAGCAGCTTAAGAGGATACAATGAGCAGTTCTTC. Its protein is CTSSLRGYNEQFF. Together with reference TRBV11-3 and TRBJ2-1, the CDR3 gives the full variable domain: EAGVVQSPRYKIIEKKQPVAFWCNPISGHNTLYWYLQNLGQGPELLIRYENEEAVDDSQLPKDRFSAERLKGVDSTLKIQPAELGDSAVYLCTSSLRGYNEQFFGPGTRLTVL.

For this clonotype: With a much larger clone just one base away, this may be a read error. The chain recombines TRBV20-1 with TRBJ2-6; tentative D call: TRBD2 (5 bases). The CDR3 is 13 amino acids. The germline gives CDR1 DFQATT, CDR2 SNEGSKA (reference sequence). Here the CDR3 DNA reads TGCAGTGCTAGTGAAACCGGGGTCAACGTCCTGACTTTC. The encoded protein is CSASETGVNVLTF.

The chain employs TRBV11-1 and TRBJ2-1, with 7 positions matching TRBD1. This CDR3 has 21 amino acids. CDR1 and CDR2 from the germline V gene are SGHAT and FQDESV (reference sequence). V shed 0 bases, J shed 4 bases, and the junction held 21 bases outside the gene matches. The CDR3 reads CASSLAWGRGLSPSSYNEQFF. For the CDR3, the DNA is TGTGCCAGCAGCTTAGCTTGGGGTAGGGGGCTTAGTCCAAGCTCTTACAATGAGCAGTTCTTC.

As for this clonotype: The junction departs from the called germline gene at one end, perhaps through a read error. The V call is TRBV11-3, the J call TRBJ2-3; D possibly corresponds to TRBD2 (5 bases). CDR1 and CDR2 from the germline V gene are SGHNT and YENEEA. The CDR3 runs to 14 residues. CDR3 DNA: TGTGCCAGTAGCTTAGTGTTGACCTCGGGAACGCAGTGTTTT. It is translated as CASSLVLTSGTQCF. Full variable domain (rest looked up from reference TRBV11-3 and TRBJ2-3): EAGVVQSPRYKIIEKKQPVAFWCNPISGHNTLYWYLQNLGQGPELLIRYENEEAVDDSQLPKDRFSAERLKGVDSTLKIQPAELGDSAVYLCASSLVLTSGTQCFGPGTRLTVL.

Comments on this clonotype: A single base separates this from a much larger clone, so it may be a read error. The chain employs TRBV10-1 and TRBJ2-1, with no clear D. Germline V gene lookup returns CDR1 WNHNN and CDR2 SYGVQD (reference sequence). The CDR3 sequence is 13 residues long. The CDR3 region has the DNA TGCGCCAGCAGTGAGGGCTCCTACAATGAGCAGTCCTTC. This sequence encodes CASSEGSYNEQSF.

This clonotype has a handful of counts. A much larger clone lies a single base off, so this may be a read error. Here the CDR3 reads CAGSLAEMYNEQFF. The CDR3 coding sequence is TGTGCCGGCAGTTTAGCGGAGATGTACAATGAGCAGTTCTTC. V usage is TRBV28 and J usage is TRBJ2-1, with D possibly matching TRBD2 (6 bases). CDR3 size: 14 residues. The germline V gene encodes CDR1 MDHEN and CDR2 SYDVKM.

The gene calls are TRBV6-5 and TRBJ2-7; possibly TRBD2 for D (6 bases). CDR3 length: 15 amino acids. V was shortened by 0 bases and J by 5 bases, with 14 bases between the two germline ends. Per germline, CDR1 MNHEY and CDR2 SVGAGI. The CDR3 DNA reads TGTGCCAGCAGTTACTCGAGGGCCGGGAGCCACGAGCAGTACTTC. Amino acids: CASSYSRAGSHEQYF.

V usage is TRBV7-9 and J usage is TRBJ2-7; D gene ambiguous. The CDR3 runs to 13 residues. The V and J ends lost 5 bases and 2 bases respectively, with 10 bases between them. Germline V CDR1 and CDR2: SEHNR, FQNEAQ (reference sequence). Here the CDR3 reads CASSPNMTYEQYF. The CDR3 DNA follows: TGTGCCAGCAGCCCCAATATGACCTACGAGCAGTACTTC.

Details on this clonotype: A much larger clone differs from this one at a single base, so this may be a read error. V is TRBV4-3 and J is TRBJ1-4; D remains unclear. This CDR3 has 15 amino acids. CDR1 is LGHNA, CDR2 YSLEER, per germline. Trimming cost V 4 bases and J 10 bases, with 19 bases left between them. In DNA, the CDR3 is TGCGCCAGCAGCCCCGAGATCGCGGCGGGCAGAAAACTGTTTTTT. This translates into CASSPEIAAGRKLFF.

Worth noting for this clonotype: A much larger clone lies one base from this, so it may be a read error. The gene calls are TRBV11-3 and TRBJ2-1; possibly TRBD2 for D (6 bases). Trimming took 6 bases from V and 6 from J, leaving 15 bases between them. CDR3 length: 14 amino acids. The germline CDR1 and CDR2 sequences are SGHNT and YENEEA. CDR3 protein: CASRPHGAGNEQFF. The DNA for the CDR3 is TGTGCCAGCAGACCACACGGAGCGGGCAATGAGCAGTTCTTC. Full variable domain (remainder filled in from reference TRBV11-3 and TRBJ2-1): EAGVVQSPRYKIIEKKQPVAFWCNPISGHNTLYWYLQNLGQGPELLIRYENEEAVDDSQLPKDRFSAERLKGVDSTLKIQPAELGDSAVYLCASRPHGAGNEQFFGPGTRLTVL.

Comment on this clonotype: One junction end disagrees with the germline gene, perhaps due to a read error. CDR3 protein: CASISIPSTEAFF. The CDR3 nucleotides are TGTGCTAGCATCTCAATCCCGTCCACTGAAGCTTTCTTT. This sequence joins TRBV11-3 and TRBJ1-1; D is undetermined. Germline loops: CDR1 SGHNT, CDR2 YENEEA. The length of the CDR3 is 13 residues.

The sample holds one count of this clonotype. The gene calls are TRBV5-6 and TRBJ1-6; D is perhaps TRBD1 (5 bases). Germline assignment: CDR1 SGHDT and CDR2 YYEEEE. The CDR3 totals 14 residues. Trimming removed 2 bases from V and 7 bases from J, with 10 bases in between. The CDR3 coding sequence is TGTGCCAGCAGCTTTCGACAGATCAATTCACCCCTCCACTTT. This translates into CASSFRQINSPLHF.

This clonotype was counted a single time. The junction and the germline gene differ at one end; a read error may be behind it. The J gene is TRBJ1-5, the V gene TRBV7-9; tentative D call: TRBD1 (6 bases). The V gene's germline CDR1 is SEHNR and CDR2 FQNEAQ (reference sequence). The CDR3 runs 14 residues. The CDR3 sequence is CARSTTQGNQPHHF. CDR3 sequence (DNA): TGTGCCAGGAGCACTACGCAGGGGAATCAGCCCCATCATTTT.

This clonotype was observed a handful of times. The chain is built from TRBV6-6 and TRBJ2-5; D possibly corresponds to TRBD1 (6 bases). V gave up 5 bases and J gave up 9 bases, with 22 bases separating them. The germline V gene encodes CDR1 MNHNY and CDR2 SVGAGI (reference sequence). The CDR3 spans 15 residues. CDR3 amino acids: CASSNVVSGQVAQYF. For the CDR3, the DNA is TGTGCCAGCAGTAATGTAGTGTCGGGACAAGTGGCCCAGTACTTC.

The gene calls are TRBV28 and TRBJ1-1; 7 bases map to TRBD1. V shed 5 bases, J shed 14 bases, and the junction held 8 bases outside the gene matches. CDR3 length: 11 residues. The germline CDR1 and CDR2 sequences are MDHEN and SYDVKM. The CDR3 loop reads CASSSGQVVFF. The CDR3 DNA reads as TGTGCCAGCAGTAGCGGACAGGTTGTCTTCTTT.

Of note for this clonotype: Its ends do not fully match the called genes, so a read error is possible. The rearrangement links TRBV6-6 to TRBJ2-7, with 9 positions matching TRBD2. CDR1 is MNHNY, CDR2 SVGAGI, per germline (reference sequence). The CDR3 consists of 14 residues. This chain's CDR3 is CTSNSSGAIYEQYF. In DNA form, the CDR3 reads TGTACCAGCAATTCTAGCGGGGCGATATACGAGCAGTACTTC.

This clonotype showed up just once. With a much larger clone just one base away, this may be a read error. V and J are TRBV24-1 and TRBJ2-3; 9 nucleotides agree with TRBD1. Per the germline V gene, CDR1 is KGHDR and CDR2 is SFDVKD. This CDR3 spans 16 amino acids. CDR3 protein: CAISDTKGQGWGTQYF. For the CDR3, the DNA is TGTGCCATCAGTGATACGAAGGGACAGGGATGGGGTACGCAGTATTTT.

As regards this clonotype: A much bigger clone sits one base away, suggesting this may be a read error. CDR3 sequence (DNA): TGCAGTGCTACCGGGACGGCGAACAATGAGCAGCTCTTC. Its translation is CSATGTANNEQLF. The V and J genes are TRBV20-1 and TRBJ2-1; D is tentatively TRBD1 or TRBD2 (5 bases each). Germline CDR1 and CDR2: DFQATT and SNEGSKA (reference sequence). The CDR3 length is 13 residues.

With respect to this clonotype: The junction departs from the called germline gene at one end, perhaps through a read error. Here the CDR3 DNA reads TGTGCCAGAAGCGGCTACAATGAGCAGTCCTTC. Translation gives CARSGYNEQSF. The chain links TRBV11-3 to TRBJ2-1; D perhaps matches TRBD2 (5 bases). Germline V gene sequence: CDR1 SGHNT, CDR2 YENEEA. The CDR3 loop spans 11 amino acids.

With regard to this clonotype: Germline is not matched at one junction end, which may reflect a read error. Written as DNA, the CDR3 is TGCAGTGCTAGCGGCGGGGGACATGGAAACACCATGTATTTT. Its protein is CSASGGGHGNTMYF. The gene calls are TRBV20-1 and TRBJ1-3, with D maybe TRBD1 (6 bases). The germline V gene has CDR1 DFQATT and CDR2 SNEGSKA (reference sequence). The CDR3 loop spans 14 amino acids.

This clonotype has only a few counts. The rearrangement uses TRBV6-7 and TRBJ2-4, with TRBD1 matching 9 bases. TRBV6-7 is annotated as an ORF whose role is uncertain. There are 13 residues in the CDR3. J gave up 7 bases and V 4 bases, and 2 bases lay outside the gene matches. The CDR3 protein is CASSCDRGNIQYF. As DNA, the CDR3 is TGTGCCAGCAGTTGCGACAGGGGGAACATTCAGTACTTC.

This clonotype was recorded many times. The J gene is TRBJ2-4, the V gene TRBV20-1; 8 bases map to TRBD2. The CDR3 has 15 amino acids. J gave up 4 bases and V 0 bases, and 5 bases lay outside the gene matches. Germline V gene lookup returns CDR1 DFQATT and CDR2 SNEGSKA (reference sequence). In nucleotides, the CDR3 is TGCAGTGCTAGAGACTTCACTAGCGGAAAAAACATTCAGTACTTC. This translates into CSARDFTSGKNIQYF.

Remarks on this clonotype: The conserved final phenylalanine or tryptophan is absent from the CDR3, which likely points to a read error. This chain joins TRBV12-5 and TRBJ2-1, with 8 bases lining up with TRBD2. The CDR3 extends over 16 amino acids. Trimming took 8 bases from V and 8 from J; bases not matched to a gene: 17. The V gene's germline CDR1 is LGHNT and CDR2 FRNRAP. DNA of the CDR3: TGTGCTAGTACCCAGGCCGGGACTAGTTTCTTCCATGAGCAGTTCTAC. Its protein is CASTQAGTSFFHEQFY.